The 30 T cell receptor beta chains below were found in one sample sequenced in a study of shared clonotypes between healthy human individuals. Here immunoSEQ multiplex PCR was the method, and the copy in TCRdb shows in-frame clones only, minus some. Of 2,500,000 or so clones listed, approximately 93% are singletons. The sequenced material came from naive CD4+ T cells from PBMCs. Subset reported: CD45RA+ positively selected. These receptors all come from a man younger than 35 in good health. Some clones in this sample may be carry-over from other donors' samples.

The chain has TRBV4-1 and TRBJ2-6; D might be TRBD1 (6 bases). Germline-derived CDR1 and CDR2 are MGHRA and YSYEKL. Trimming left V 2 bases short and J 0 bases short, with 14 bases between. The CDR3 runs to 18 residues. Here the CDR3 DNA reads TGCGCCAGCAGCCAAATGGGAACAGGGAGCTCTGGGGCCAACGTCCTGACTTTC. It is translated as CASSQMGTGSSGANVLTF.

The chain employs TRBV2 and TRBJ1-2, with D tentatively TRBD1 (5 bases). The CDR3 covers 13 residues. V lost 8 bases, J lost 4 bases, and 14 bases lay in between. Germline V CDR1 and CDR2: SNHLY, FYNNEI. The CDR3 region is CASVAGPSYGYTF. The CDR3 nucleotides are TGTGCCAGCGTGGCAGGGCCAAGCTATGGCTACACCTTC.

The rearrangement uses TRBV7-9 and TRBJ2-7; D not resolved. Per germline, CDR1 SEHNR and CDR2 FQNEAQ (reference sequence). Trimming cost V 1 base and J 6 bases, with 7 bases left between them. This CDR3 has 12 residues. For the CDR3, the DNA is TGTGCCAGCAGCTTAGTTGCGCGCGAGCAGTACTTC. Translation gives CASSLVAREQYF.

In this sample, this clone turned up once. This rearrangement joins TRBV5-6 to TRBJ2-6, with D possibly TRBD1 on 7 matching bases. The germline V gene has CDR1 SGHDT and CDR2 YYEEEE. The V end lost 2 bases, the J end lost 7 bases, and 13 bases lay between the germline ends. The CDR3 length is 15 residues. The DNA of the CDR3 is TGTGCCAGCAGCTTTTCAGGGGGGACAGCCAACGTCCTGACTTTC. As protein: CASSFSGGTANVLTF.

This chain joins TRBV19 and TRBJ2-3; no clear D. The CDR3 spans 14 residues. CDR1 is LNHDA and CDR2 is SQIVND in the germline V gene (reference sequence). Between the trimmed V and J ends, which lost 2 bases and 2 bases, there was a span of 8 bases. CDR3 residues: CASSISLPTDTQYF. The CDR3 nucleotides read TGTGCCAGTAGTATATCACTTCCCACAGATACGCAGTATTTT.

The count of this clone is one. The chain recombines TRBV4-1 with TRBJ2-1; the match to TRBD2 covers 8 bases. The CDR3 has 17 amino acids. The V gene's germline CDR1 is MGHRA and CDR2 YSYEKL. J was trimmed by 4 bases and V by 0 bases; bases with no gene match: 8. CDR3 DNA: TGCGCCAGCAGCCAAGATGGCCCTAGCGGGCTTTACAATGAGCAGTTCTTC. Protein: CASSQDGPSGLYNEQFF.

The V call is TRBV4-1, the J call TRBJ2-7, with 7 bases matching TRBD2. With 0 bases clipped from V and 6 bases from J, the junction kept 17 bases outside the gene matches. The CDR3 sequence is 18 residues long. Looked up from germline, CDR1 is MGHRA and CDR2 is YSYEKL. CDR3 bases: TGCGCCAGCAGCCAAGATCCCGGTCGGTACGGGAGGATAGGCGAGCAGTACTTC. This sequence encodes CASSQDPGRYGRIGEQYF.

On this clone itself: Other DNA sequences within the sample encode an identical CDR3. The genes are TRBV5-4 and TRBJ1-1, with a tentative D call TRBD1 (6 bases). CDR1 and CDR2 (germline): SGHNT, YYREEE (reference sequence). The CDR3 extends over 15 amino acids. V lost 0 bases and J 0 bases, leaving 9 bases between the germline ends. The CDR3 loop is CASSLAGDMNTEAFF. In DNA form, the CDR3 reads TGTGCCAGCAGCTTGGCAGGGGACATGAACACTGAAGCTTTCTTT.

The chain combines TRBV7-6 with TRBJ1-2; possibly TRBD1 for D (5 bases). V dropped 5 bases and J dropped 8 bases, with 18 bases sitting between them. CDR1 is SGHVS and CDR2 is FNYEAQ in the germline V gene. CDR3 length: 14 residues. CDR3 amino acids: CASSPRGSLWGYTF. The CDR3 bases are TGTGCCAGCAGCCCCCGGGGGTCCCTATGGGGCTACACCTTC.

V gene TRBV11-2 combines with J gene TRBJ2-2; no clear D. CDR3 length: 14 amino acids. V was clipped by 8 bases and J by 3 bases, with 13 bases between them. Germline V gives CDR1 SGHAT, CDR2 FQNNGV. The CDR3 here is CASLARRDTGELFF. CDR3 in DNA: TGTGCCAGCCTGGCCCGCCGGGACACCGGGGAGCTGTTTTTT.

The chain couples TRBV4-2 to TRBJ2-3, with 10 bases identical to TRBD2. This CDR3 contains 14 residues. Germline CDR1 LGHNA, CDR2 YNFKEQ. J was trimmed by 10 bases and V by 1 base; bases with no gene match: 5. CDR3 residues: CASSQGAGGPAQYF. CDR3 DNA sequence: TGTGCCAGCAGCCAAGGAGCGGGAGGGCCGGCGCAGTATTTT.

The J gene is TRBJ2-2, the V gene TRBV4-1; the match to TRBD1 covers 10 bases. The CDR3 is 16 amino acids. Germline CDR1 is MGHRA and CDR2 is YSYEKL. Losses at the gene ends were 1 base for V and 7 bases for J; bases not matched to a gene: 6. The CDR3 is CASSQVPGQGGGELFF. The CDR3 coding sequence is TGCGCCAGCAGCCAAGTACCCGGACAGGGGGGCGGGGAGCTGTTTTTT.

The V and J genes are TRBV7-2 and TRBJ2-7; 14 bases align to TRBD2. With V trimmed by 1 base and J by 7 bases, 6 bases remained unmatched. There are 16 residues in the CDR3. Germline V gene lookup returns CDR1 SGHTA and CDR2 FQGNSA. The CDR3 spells CASSLDGTSGREEQYF. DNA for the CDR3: TGTGCCAGCAGCTTAGATGGGACTAGCGGGAGAGAAGAGCAGTACTTC. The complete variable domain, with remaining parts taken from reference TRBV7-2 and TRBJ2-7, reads GAGVSQSPSNKVTEKGKDVELRCDPISGHTALYWYRQSLGQGLEFLIYFQGNSAPDKSGLPSDRFSAERTGGSVSTLTIQRTQQEDSAVYLCASSLDGTSGREEQYFGPGTRLTVT.

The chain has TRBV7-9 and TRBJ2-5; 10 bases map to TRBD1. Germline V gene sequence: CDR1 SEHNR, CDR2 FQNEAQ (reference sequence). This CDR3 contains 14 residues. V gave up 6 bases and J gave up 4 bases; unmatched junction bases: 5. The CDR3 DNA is TGTGCCAGCAGACCGACAGGGGGCTCAGAGACCCAGTACTTC. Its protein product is CASRPTGGSETQYF.

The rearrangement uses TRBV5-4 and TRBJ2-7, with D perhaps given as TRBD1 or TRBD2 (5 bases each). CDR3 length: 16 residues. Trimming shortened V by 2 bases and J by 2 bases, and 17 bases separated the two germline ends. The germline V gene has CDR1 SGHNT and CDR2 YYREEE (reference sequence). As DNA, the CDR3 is TGTGCCAGCAGCTTTCCCGGGACGGCCAATACCTACGAGCAGTACTTC. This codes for CASSFPGTANTYEQYF.

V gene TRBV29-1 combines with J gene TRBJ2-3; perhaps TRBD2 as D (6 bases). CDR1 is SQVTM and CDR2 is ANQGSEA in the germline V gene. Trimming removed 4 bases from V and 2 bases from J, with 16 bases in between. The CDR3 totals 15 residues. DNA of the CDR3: TGCAGCGTTGCCGGAATAGCGGAGTACACAGATACGCAGTATTTT. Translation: CSVAGIAEYTDTQYF.

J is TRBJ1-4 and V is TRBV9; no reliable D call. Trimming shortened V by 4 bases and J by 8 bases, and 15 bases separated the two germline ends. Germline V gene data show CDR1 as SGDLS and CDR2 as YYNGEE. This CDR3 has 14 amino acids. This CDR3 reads CASSLGGLGEKLFF. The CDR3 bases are TGTGCCAGCAGCTTGGGAGGTCTGGGAGAAAAACTGTTTTTT.

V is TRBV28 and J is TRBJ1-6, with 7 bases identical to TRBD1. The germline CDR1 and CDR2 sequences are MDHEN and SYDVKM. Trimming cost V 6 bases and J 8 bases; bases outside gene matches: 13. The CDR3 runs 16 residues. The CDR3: CASSGLTGTKDSPLHF. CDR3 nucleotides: TGTGCCAGCAGCGGGTTGACAGGGACGAAGGATTCACCCCTCCACTTT.

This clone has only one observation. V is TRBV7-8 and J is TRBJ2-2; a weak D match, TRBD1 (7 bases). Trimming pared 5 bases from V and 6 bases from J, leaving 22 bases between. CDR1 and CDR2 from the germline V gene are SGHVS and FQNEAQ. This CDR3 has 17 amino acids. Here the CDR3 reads CASSGGGPQRPPGELFF. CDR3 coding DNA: TGTGCCAGCAGCGGAGGGGGCCCCCAGCGGCCCCCCGGGGAGCTGTTTTTT.

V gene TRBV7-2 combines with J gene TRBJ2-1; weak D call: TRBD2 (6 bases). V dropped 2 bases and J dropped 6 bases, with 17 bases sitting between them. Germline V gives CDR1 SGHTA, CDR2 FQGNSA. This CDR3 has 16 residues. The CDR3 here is CASSLMASGSPNEQFF. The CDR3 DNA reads TGTGCCAGCAGCTTAATGGCCAGCGGGTCTCCCAATGAGCAGTTCTTC.

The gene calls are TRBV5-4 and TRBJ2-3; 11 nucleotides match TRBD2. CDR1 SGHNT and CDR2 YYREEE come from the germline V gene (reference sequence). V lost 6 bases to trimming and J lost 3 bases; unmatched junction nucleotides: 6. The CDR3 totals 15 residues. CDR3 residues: CASMTSGIGTDTQYF. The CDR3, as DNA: TGTGCCAGCATGACTAGCGGGATAGGAACAGATACGCAGTATTTT.

Written as DNA, the CDR3 is TGTGCCAGCAGTGACAGGATAGGGTCTGGTGAAAAACTGTTTTTT. Its translation is CASSDRIGSGEKLFF. The chain employs TRBV6-1 and TRBJ1-4, with D unresolved. V was cut by 3 bases and J by 7 bases, with 15 bases left in between. The germline V gene encodes CDR1 MNHNS and CDR2 SASEGT. This CDR3 has 15 residues.

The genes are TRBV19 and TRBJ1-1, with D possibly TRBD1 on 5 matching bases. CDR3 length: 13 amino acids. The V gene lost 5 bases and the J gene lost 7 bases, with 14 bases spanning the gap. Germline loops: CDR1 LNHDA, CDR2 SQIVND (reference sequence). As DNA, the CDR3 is TGTGCCAGTAGTCTCGTCGGGGGGGTTGAAGCTTTCTTT. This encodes CASSLVGGVEAFF.

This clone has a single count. The CDR3 protein is CASSYGPQEASYEQYF. The CDR3 nucleotides are TGTGCCAGCAGTTACGGACCACAAGAAGCCTCCTACGAGCAGTACTTC. V usage is TRBV28 and J usage is TRBJ2-7, with no clear D. Looked up from germline, CDR1 is MDHEN and CDR2 is SYDVKM. CDR3 length: 16 residues. V lost 4 bases to trimming and J lost 0 bases, with 16 bases between them.

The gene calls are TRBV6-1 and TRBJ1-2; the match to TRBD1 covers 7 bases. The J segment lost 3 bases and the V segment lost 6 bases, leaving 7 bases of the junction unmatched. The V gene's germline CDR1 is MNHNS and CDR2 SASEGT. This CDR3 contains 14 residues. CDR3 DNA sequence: TGTGCCAGCAGGACAACAGGGGAGGACTATGGCTACACCTTC. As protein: CASRTTGEDYGYTF.

CDR3 sequence: CASSRYRDREIRDTQYF. DNA for the CDR3: TGTGCCAGCAGCCGCTACCGGGACAGGGAGATTCGAGATACGCAGTATTTT. V usage is TRBV4-2 and J usage is TRBJ2-3, with TRBD1 identical over 9 bases. This CDR3 is 17 amino acids long. In germline, CDR1 is LGHNA, CDR2 YNFKEQ. J was trimmed by 5 bases and V by 4 bases; bases with no gene match: 13.

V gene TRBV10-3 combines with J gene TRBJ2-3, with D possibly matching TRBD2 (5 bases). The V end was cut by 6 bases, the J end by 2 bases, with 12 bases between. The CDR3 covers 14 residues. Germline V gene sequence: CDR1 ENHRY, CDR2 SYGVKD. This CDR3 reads CAISPLAPTDTQYF. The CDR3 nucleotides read TGTGCCATCAGCCCGCTAGCCCCCACAGATACGCAGTATTTT.

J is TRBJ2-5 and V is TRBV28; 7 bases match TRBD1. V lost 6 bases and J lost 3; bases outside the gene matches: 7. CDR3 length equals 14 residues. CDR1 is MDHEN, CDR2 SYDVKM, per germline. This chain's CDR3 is CASRTQTGKETQYF. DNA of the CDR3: TGTGCCAGCAGAACGCAGACAGGGAAAGAGACCCAGTACTTC.

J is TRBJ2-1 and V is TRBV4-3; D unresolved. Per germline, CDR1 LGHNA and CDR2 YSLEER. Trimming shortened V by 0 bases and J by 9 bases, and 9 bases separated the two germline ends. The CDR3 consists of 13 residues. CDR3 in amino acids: CASSQEGWSEQFF. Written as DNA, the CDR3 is TGCGCCAGCAGCCAAGAGGGGTGGAGTGAGCAGTTCTTC.

The CDR3 loop reads CASSYSRGTQETQYF. DNA for the CDR3: TGTGCCAGCAGTTACTCTCGGGGGACGCAAGAGACCCAGTACTTC. The chain employs TRBV6-5 and TRBJ2-5; possible D gene TRBD2, 6 bases. The CDR3 totals 15 residues. Germline values: CDR1 MNHEY, CDR2 SVGAGI. Trimming took off 0 bases at V and 2 bases at J, with 10 bases between the two ends.